This T cell receptor beta chain derives from a study of tumor-infiltrating lymphocytes in primary liver carcinoma (dated by TCRdb to 2016 to 2017). Broadly, across the study: The five patients, three men and two women aged 30 to 69 years, had hepatocellular carcinoma (four) or combined HCC and intrahepatic cholangiocarcinoma (one). The five patients had tumors of stage T1-T3 N0M0, with maximum diameters ranging from about 4 to 11 cm. Roughly 3.5 to 7.5 million productive TCRbeta reads were obtained per sample, and no significant difference in read depth was found between tissue types. TCRbeta repertoire sequencing, expression microarrays and whole-exome sequencing were combined in the study across five regions of each liver tumor, with adjacent normal tissue and blood also included. A total of 35 specimens from 5 patients, comprising approximately 25 tumor regions, 5 adjacent noncancerous liver tissues and 5 peripheral blood samples, were covered by TCRbeta repertoire sequencing. The roughly 25 tumor region samples were profiled with Agilent mRNA microarrays so that TCRbeta repertoire diversity could be related to the local molecular phenotype. Repertoires from technical replicates were highly reproducible, with mean shared-clone rates approximately 0.88 and correlation coefficients above 0.95. The paper as a whole reports these results and caveats: Repertoire overlap was found to be higher between tumor regions (mean approximately 35%) than between tumor-adjacent (roughly 17%) or tumor-blood (about 14%) pairs, consistent with antigen-driven expansion. Just about 8-25% of top clones turned up in all five regions of a tumor, which suggests spatial heterogeneity among tumor-infiltrating T cells. Only the TCR beta chain was sequenced, so true repertoire diversity is likely underestimated because unpaired alpha chains were not captured. With just five patients in the study, the authors point out that the findings should be validated in a larger study. Since the samples were bulk and unsorted, there was no way to compare CD4+ and CD8+ T cell repertoires. A significantly larger repertoire fraction was made up by the top 250 clones in tumors than in blood (p = 0.039).

Without any cell sorting, total RNA and DNA were extracted together from around 20-30 mg of bulk tissue using the AllPrep DNA/RNA mini kit. Surgical resection was performed in China between 2015 and early 2016 on about 5 patients with histopathologically diagnosed primary liver carcinoma. At the time of sampling, the patients were treatment-naive and had chronic HBV infection. Five spatially separated regions were sampled from each tumor: the superior, inferior, left-lateral and right-lateral poles, plus the tumor centre. According to histology, viable tumor cells made up more than 75% of every tumor sample. Each fresh piece of tumor and adjacent tissue was cut in two, with one half stored in RNAlater at -80 degrees C and the other half sent for histology. TCRbeta-specific cDNA was reverse-transcribed from around 500 ng total RNA using a constant-region primer and ProtoScript II reverse transcriptase. The TCRbeta libraries were prepared through three rounds of nested multiplex PCR following a slightly modified ARM-PCR procedure. The first two PCR rounds used multiplex TRBV1-TRBV30 forward primers with a Cbeta reverse primer, each for about 10 cycles. A final 25-cycle PCR with Deep VentR polymerase added sample barcodes and Illumina adapters. Before sequencing, amplicons between 200 and 500 bp were purified from gel using a QIAquick gel extraction kit. The TCRbeta amplicons were sequenced with 250-bp paired-end reads on an Illumina HiSeq 2500. The published analysis was carried out like this. Reads were quality-trimmed with Trimmomatic v0.33, and paired reads were merged with FLASH v1.2.11 to recover full CDR3 sequences. MiGEC v1.2.1b assigned V, D and J germline segments to the rearranged TCRbeta sequences. Clonotype statistics, along with Shannon-Wiener diversity indices, were calculated using VDJtools v1.0.0. Except for diversity analysis, only the 250 most abundant clonotypes of each sample were used in subsequent analyses to reduce sampling bias. TCRdb ran its own pipeline on the public reads, namely fastp trimming at Q25 and MiXCR clone calling, and kept in-frame beta chains. Every distinct CDR3 protein forms one entry, paired with its most common genes and DNA. The authors' filters were not applied to this entry. Recorded for this sample are 55,000 to 65,000 distinct CDR3 sequences; just over 70% of them occurred a single time. Approximately 50% of the sample rests with the top ten.

In regard to this clonotype: Its antigen is not yet known. This may come from a read error, since a much larger clone is one base off.

The germline V gene supplies CDR1 SGHAT and CDR2 FQNNGV. Relative to germline, V is 3 bases shorter and J is 6 bases shorter, with 12 bases between their ends. The CDR3 sequence holds 14 residues, the cysteine and phenylalanine included. Only CDR3 DNA is held: 42 bases, read in frame from base 1. Rearrangement joined TRBV11-2 to TRBJ1-3, with the D gene uncertain. The specimen was liver tumor tissue from sampling region 2. Interpreted using the paper, the cell subset or site label stands for: tumor region T2, inferior pole. The source of this sequence is a man in his forties or fifties with primary liver carcinoma and hepatitis B virus infection. The CDR3 here reads CASSLTSPENTIYF. The DNA sequence reads TGTGCCAGCAGCTTGACCTCGCCTGAAAACACCATATATTTT. Joined to the reference TRBV11-2 and TRBJ1-3 proteins, this CDR3 gives the full variable domain: EAGVAQSPRYKIIEKRQSVAFWCNPISGHATLYWYQQILGQGPKLLIQFQNNGVVDDSQLPKDRFSAERLKGVDSTLKIQPAKLEDSAVYLCASSLTSPENTIYFGEGSWLTVV.